This entry describes one T cell receptor beta chain. The antigen remains undetermined. The CDR3 has 16 amino acids. Germline CDR1 is SQVTM and CDR2 is ANQGSEA. V was pared by 2 bases and J by 4 bases, with 18 bases between. These data are taken from a study of CD8+ T cells in alopecia areata. Treatment defined: oral pan-JAK inhibitor, 5-10 mg twice daily. General observations from the study: Lesional scalp exceeded normal scalp in clonality, especially in alopecia totalis/universalis.

Once RNA had been extracted, it was reverse transcribed into cDNA to act as the sequencing template. Produced via immunoSEQ multiplex PCR; TCRdb's table is partial and in-frame only. The data show 65,000 to 75,000 clones, with approximately 30% seen just once and 14% to 15% held by the top ten. The receptor's source is a human donor with alopecia areata. The chain couples TRBV29-1 to TRBJ2-1; D might be TRBD1 or TRBD2, each matching 5 bases. The sample here was CD8+ T cells sorted from blood, taken at week 4, from a patient treated with tofacitinib. The CDR3, as DNA: TGCAGCGTTGAACTCGGGACCGAACGCGTATACAATGAGCAGTTCTTC. Protein sequence: CSVELGTERVYNEQFF.